The rows below give T cell receptor beta chains drawn from one sample of a study of T-cell memory formation after mild COVID-19. TCRdb itself ran the 5' RACE reads through MiXCR, one entry per CDR3 protein. The sample consists of approximately 89,000 distinct CDR3 sequences, 25% of them appearing once. What was sequenced was PBMCs or a T cell subset sorted from them (not recorded which). The receptor source for this set is a man aged 18 to 29 who had mild COVID-19 (a few samples of this study predate the infection). Cell type and time point are not known. The CDR3 runs from the conserved cysteine through the conserved F or W. D genes are given only for firm matches. Clone size is stated in some rows and not others, as once, few, many or a class when expanded.

V	J	D	size	DNA	CDR3
TRBV27	TRBJ2-1	TRBD2	NA	TGTGCCAGCAGAGCCGGTAGCGGGGCCCTCTCCTACAATGAGCAGTTCTTC	CASRAGSGALSYNEQFF
TRBV27	TRBJ1-5	NA	few	TGTGCCAGCAGCTTGGCCTTGAGCAATCAGCCCCAGCATTTT	CASSLALSNQPQHF
TRBV15	TRBJ1-1	NA	many	TGTGCCACCAGCAGAGATACCATGAACACTGAAGCTTTCTTT	CATSRDTMNTEAFF
TRBV5-6	TRBJ2-1	NA	few	TGTGCCAGCAGCTGGCTTAAGGGCGGCAGCTCCTACAATGAGCAGTTCTTC	CASSWLKGGSSYNEQFF
TRBV6-5	TRBJ2-5	NA	few	TGTGCCAGCAGTTACTCGAATGGCGCGGTGACCCAGTACTTC	CASSYSNGAVTQYF
TRBV2	TRBJ1-6	NA	NA	TGTGCCAGCAGCGCGGGAGCGTACTCACCCCTCCACTTT	CASSAGAYSPLHF
TRBV5-1	TRBJ1-1	NA	NA	TGCGCCAGCAGCTTTGGACAGATGAACACTGAAGCTTTCTTT	CASSFGQMNTEAFF
TRBV11-2	TRBJ2-1	NA	NA	TGTGCCAGCAGCCCGGGGCTTGGGAATGCGGAGCAGTTCTTC	CASSPGLGNAEQFF
TRBV7-9	TRBJ2-1	NA	NA	TGTGCCAGCAGCTTAGGAGCCCCTATGGGGGAGCAGTTCTTC	CASSLGAPMGEQFF
TRBV29-1	TRBJ2-7	TRBD1	few	TGCAGCGTCGTGGGACAGGTTCGCGAGCAGTACTTC	CSVVGQVREQYF
TRBV5-1	TRBJ1-1	TRBD1	few	TGCGCCAGCAGCTTGGAGGGACAGGGGGGCACTGAAGCTTTCTTT	CASSLEGQGGTEAFF
TRBV5-5	TRBJ2-4	TRBD1	NA	TGTGCCAGCAGCGCCCGGGACAGTACCCTAGCCAAAAACATTCAGTACTTC	CASSARDSTLAKNIQYF
TRBV6-5	TRBJ1-4	NA	NA	TGTGCCAGCAGTTTCGGGGGCGCGAATGAAAAACTGTTTTTT	CASSFGGANEKLFF
TRBV24-1	TRBJ2-1	TRBD1	few	TGTGCCACCAGTGATTTGCGCGAGACAGGGGTAGAGAATGAGCAGTTCTTC	CATSDLRETGVENEQFF
TRBV10-3	TRBJ2-1	TRBD2	NA	TGTGCCATCAGTACTAGCGGGGGGGTACATGAGCAGTTCTTC	CAISTSGGVHEQFF
TRBV2	TRBJ2-5	NA	few	TGTGCCAGCAGTGAAGCGGGACGGTACCAAGAGACCCAGTACTTC	CASSEAGRYQETQYF
TRBV4-1	TRBJ2-2	NA	few	TGCGCCAGCAGCCAAGATTCTGTGGAGCTGTTTTTT	CASSQDSVELFF
TRBV4-2	TRBJ2-7	TRBD2	NA	TGTGCCAGCAGCCAAGAGGTTAGCGGGGGCGCCTACGAGCAGTACTTC	CASSQEVSGGAYEQYF
TRBV11-3	TRBJ2-3	NA	few	TGTGCCAGCAGCCACGAGGACAGTACGCAGTATTTT	CASSHEDSTQYF
TRBV29-1	TRBJ1-5	NA	few	TGCAGCGCCCGGGAAGGGGCAGGGGATCAGCCCCAGCATTTT	CSAREGAGDQPQHF
TRBV29-1	TRBJ2-3	NA	few	TGCAGCGTTGAGTCTACAGCTCGAAGCACAGATACGCAGTATTTT	CSVESTARSTDTQYF
TRBV30	TRBJ1-1	NA	NA	TGTGCCTGGAGTGTAACCCCGGGGACTGAAGCTTTCTTT	CAWSVTPGTEAFF
TRBV7-2	TRBJ1-1	NA	few	TGTGCCAGCAGCTTACTTTCCGGGGACACTGAAGCTTTCTTT	CASSLLSGDTEAFF
TRBV5-1	TRBJ2-5	NA	NA	TGCGCCAGGCGAAACCAAGAGACCCAGTACTTC	CARRNQETQYF
TRBV7-2	TRBJ2-1	NA	NA	TGTGCCAGCAGCTTACTCGCCTACAATGAGCAGTTCTTC	CASSLLAYNEQFF
TRBV7-2	TRBJ2-3	TRBD2	few	TGTGCCAGCAGCCTCACGGGGACTACAAGAACAGATACGCAGTATTTT	CASSLTGTTRTDTQYF
TRBV7-9	TRBJ2-1	NA	NA	TGTGCCAGCAGCTTAGAGGCAGGGCGGGATGAGCAGTTCTTC	CASSLEAGRDEQFF
TRBV12-3/TRBV12-4	TRBJ2-3	NA	NA	TGTGCCAGCTTTCGGGGCGGCACAGATACGCAGTATTTT	CASFRGGTDTQYF
TRBV10-3	TRBJ2-1	NA	NA	TGTGCCATCAGTGGGGCGGTGACGGTCAATGAGCAGTTCTTC	CAISGAVTVNEQFF
TRBV4-1	TRBJ1-5	NA	NA	TGCGCCAGCAGCCAAGTAGATAGCAATCAGCCCCAGCATTTT	CASSQVDSNQPQHF
TRBV6-5	TRBJ2-1	TRBD2	NA	TGTGCCAGCAATCGACTAGCGGCCTACAATGAGCAGTTCTTC	CASNRLAAYNEQFF
TRBV7-9	TRBJ2-1	NA	few	TGTGCCAGCAGCTTAGCCAGCGGGTCCTCCGCCTCCTACAATGAGCAGTTCTTC	CASSLASGSSASYNEQFF
TRBV27	TRBJ2-5	NA	few	TGTGCCAGCAGGAGTTTTCTGACAGGACCACAAGAGACCCAGTACTTC	CASRSFLTGPQETQYF
TRBV12-3/TRBV12-4	TRBJ1-6	NA	NA	TGTGCCAGCAGAAATAGCTCCTATAATTCACCCCTCCACTTT	CASRNSSYNSPLHF
TRBV28	TRBJ2-5	TRBD2	NA	TGTGCCAGCGGGACTAGCGGGGAGGAGACCCAGTACTTC	CASGTSGEETQYF
TRBV18	TRBJ1-1	NA	once	TGTGCCAGCGAAGAAGGGGATCGGACTGAAGCTTTCTTT	CASEEGDRTEAFF
TRBV28	TRBJ1-6	NA	few	TGTGCCAGCAAATTCAATGATTCACCCCTCCACTTT	CASKFNDSPLHF
TRBV29-1	TRBJ2-1	NA	few	TGCAGCGTTGAAGAAAACAGGGAGCAGTTCTTC	CSVEENREQFF
TRBV7-8	TRBJ1-5	NA	NA	TGTGCCAGCAGCTTAGTAGCGGGGAAAGGGCGCAATCAGCCCCAGCATTTT	CASSLVAGKGRNQPQHF